This TCR beta chain is drawn from a study of blood T cell repertoires in COVID-19. The CDR3 runs to 13 residues. Trimming removed 6 bases at V and 4 bases at J, with 12 bases between. Germline V gene sequence: CDR1 MNHEY, CDR2 SVGAGI. Produced via immunoSEQ multiplex PCR; TCRdb's table is partial and in-frame only. Here the sample spans under 150,000 clones, about 84% being singletons. Material for sequencing was peripheral blood. The chain links TRBV6-5 to TRBJ1-1; D remains unclear. The receptor was isolated from a woman aged 50 to 60 with acute or convalescent COVID-19. The CDR3 loop reads CASRRDPGTEAFF. The CDR3, as DNA: TGTGCCAGCAGGAGAGATCCAGGCACTGAAGCTTTCTTT.